Each of the 8 T cell receptor beta chains below was sequenced from the same sample in a study of cytomegalovirus exposure and HLA in healthy donors. PCR employed 60 Vbeta and 13 Jbeta primers. Profiled with immunoSEQ multiplex PCR; TCRdb holds only in-frame clones, not every one. In the table there are tens of thousands of clones, more than 60% of which are singletons. The sequenced sample was PBMCs. The origin of the receptors is a male donor in good health and CMV-seropositive.

CDR3 sequence (DNA): TGCGCCAGCAGCCAGTATTTACAGGGCCTCTATAGCAATCAGCCCCAGCATTTT. It translates to CASSQYLQGLYSNQPQHF. The chain employs TRBV4-1 and TRBJ1-5; D is possibly TRBD1 (6 bases). The CDR3 consists of 18 residues. The V gene lost 3 bases and the J gene lost 0 bases, with 18 bases spanning the gap. The V gene's germline CDR1 is MGHRA and CDR2 YSYEKL.

This clone was seen once. The rearrangement uses TRBV4-1 and TRBJ2-7; 9 positions agree with TRBD1. The CDR3 totals 16 residues. The germline V gene encodes CDR1 MGHRA and CDR2 YSYEKL. Trimming removed 3 bases from V and 5 bases from J; junction bases left unmatched: 11. The CDR3 nucleotides are TGCGCCAGCAGCCACCCCAGGGACAGGGCGATGAACGAGCAGTACTTC. Protein product: CASSHPRDRAMNEQYF.

This clone appeared a few times. V is TRBV4-1 and J is TRBJ1-1, with no clear D. V lost 0 bases and J 4 bases, leaving 12 bases between the germline ends. This CDR3 region has 15 residues. Germline CDR1 and CDR2: MGHRA and YSYEKL. CDR3 region: CASSQESLGSTEAFF. The DNA of the CDR3 is TGCGCCAGCAGCCAAGAGTCTCTGGGGAGCACTGAAGCTTTCTTT.

This chain joins TRBV5-4 and TRBJ2-2; TRBD1 aligns across 9 bases. Trimming took 0 bases from V and 6 from J; bases not matched to a gene: 12. Per germline, CDR1 SGHNT and CDR2 YYREEE (reference sequence). CDR3 length equals 18 residues. CDR3: CASSLAFARTGVPGELFF. The DNA for the CDR3 is TGTGCCAGCAGCTTGGCGTTCGCTCGGACAGGGGTCCCCGGGGAGCTGTTTTTT. Complete variable domain (other parts from reference TRBV5-4 and TRBJ2-2): ETGVTQSPTHLIKTRGQQVTLRCSSQSGHNTVSWYQQALGQGPQFIFQYYREEENGRGNFPPRFSGLQFPNYSSELNVNALELDDSALYLCASSLAFARTGVPGELFFGEGSRLTVL.

The sample holds a few counts of this clone. The J gene is TRBJ2-1, the V gene TRBV7-2, with D possibly being TRBD1 (6 bases). CDR1 is SGHTA, CDR2 FQGNSA, per germline. V dropped 5 bases and J dropped 5 bases, with 13 bases sitting between them. The CDR3 is made up of 14 amino acids. The CDR3 DNA reads TGTGCCAGCAGCACTCCGGGACAACACAATGAGCAGTTCTTC. It codes for CASSTPGQHNEQFF.

The chain uses TRBV7-2 and TRBJ2-7; no definite D call. The CDR3 runs to 11 residues. The V end was cut by 5 bases, the J end by 7 bases, with 9 bases between. The germline gives CDR1 SGHTA, CDR2 FQGNSA. CDR3 protein: CASSPKTEQYF. The CDR3 DNA reads TGTGCCAGCAGCCCAAAGACAGAGCAGTACTTC.

This sequence joins TRBV4-1 and TRBJ1-2; D call uncertain. Trimming pared 0 bases from V and 4 bases from J, leaving 6 bases between. Germline values: CDR1 MGHRA, CDR2 YSYEKL. The CDR3 runs to 13 residues. CDR3 in amino acids: CASSQDGPYGYTF. The CDR3, as DNA: TGCGCCAGCAGCCAAGATGGGCCCTATGGCTACACCTTC.

Notes on this clone: Other DNA sequences in this specimen translate into the identical CDR3. The V call is TRBV6-5, the J call TRBJ2-5; unclear D gene. V was shortened by 6 bases and J by 5 bases, with 16 bases between the two germline ends. There are 14 residues in the CDR3. Germline-derived CDR1 and CDR2 are MNHEY and SVGAGI. CDR3: CASRRTKSGETQYF. For the CDR3, the DNA is TGTGCCAGCAGGCGAACTAAAAGTGGGGAGACCCAGTACTTC.